This T cell receptor (beta chain) was identified in a study of blood T cell repertoires in COVID-19. Using immunoSEQ multiplex PCR, the repertoire was profiled, and TCRdb retains in-frame clones only, with some absent. Of more than 100,000 clones listed, more than 75% were seen once; the top ten hold around 12%. This CDR3 is built from 16 residues. Trimming stripped 7 bases from V and 1 base from J, with 18 bases between. Per the germline V gene, CDR1 is SGHRS and CDR2 is YFSETQ. Sequencing input: peripheral blood. This sequence originates from a human donor in a cohort sampled during active COVID-19. The chain joins TRBV5-1 to TRBJ2-1; D perhaps matches TRBD2 (6 bases). The chain's CDR3 is CASRPRGTASYNEQFF. The CDR3 region has the DNA TGCGCCAGCCGACCCCGGGGGACGGCGTCCTACAATGAGCAGTTCTTC.